The entry below describes one T cell receptor (beta chain). The CDR3 consists of 13 residues. Germline V gives CDR1 MNHNY, CDR2 SVGAGI (reference sequence). The junction had 4 bases not matched to a gene; V was cut back by 5 bases and J by 6 bases. This sample stems from a study of blood T cell repertoires in COVID-19. Study background: PBMCs, B-cell-depleted T cells, or T cells provided the cDNA or gDNA that made up the material.

Assay: immunoSEQ multiplex PCR; the TCRdb copy retains only in-frame clones and omits some. Of 45,000 to 50,000 clones listed, around 90% are singletons. Sample: peripheral blood. This sequence joins TRBV6-6 and TRBJ2-1; 7 positions match TRBD1. This sequence was found in a man aged 50 or older with acute or convalescent COVID-19. The CDR3 DNA reads TGTGCCAGCAGTCTTAGGACAGGCAATGAGCAGTTCTTC. This translates into CASSLRTGNEQFF.